Listed below are T cell receptor beta chains from one sample, sequenced in a study of cytomegalovirus exposure and HLA in healthy donors. The protocol was immunoSEQ multiplex PCR, while the TCRdb copy is restricted to in-frame clones and leaves out a portion. This table has over 150,000 clones, 60% to 85% appearing once. Sequencing used PBMCs. These receptors all stem from a male donor in good health and CMV-seropositive. Both conserved end residues are part of each CDR3. D genes are given only for firm matches. Not all rows give a size; the values are once, few, many and, for expanded clones, a class.

j_call d_call v_call clone_size cdr3_nt cdr3_aa
TRBJ1-1 TRBD1 TRBV5-1 NA TGCGCCAGCAGCTTGGAGGGGACAGGGGGGAGTGAAGCTTTCTTT CASSLEGTGGSEAFF
TRBJ1-1 NA TRBV19 NA TGTGCCAGTAGTACCCAGGGTGTGAACACTGAAGCTTTCTTT CASSTQGVNTEAFF
TRBJ2-1 TRBD1 TRBV6-5 NA TGTGCCAGCAGTTCGGTACCGGGACAGGGGTTCAATGAGCAGTTCTTC CASSSVPGQGFNEQFF
TRBJ2-1 NA TRBV4-1 NA TGCGCCAGCAGCCCTAGGGGGGGGCCCTGGGATGAGCAGTTCTTC CASSPRGGPWDEQFF
TRBJ2-1 NA TRBV30 NA TGTGCCTGGAGTGAGGTCACAGTGAATGAGCAGTTCTTC CAWSEVTVNEQFF
TRBJ2-2 NA TRBV10-2 once TGCGCCAGCAGCGTTACCGGACTGCCATCGCGAACACGGGTGTTTTTT CASSVTGLPSRTRVFF
TRBJ2-7 NA TRBV11-2 NA TGTGCCAGCAGCTCCCCTTCCGAGCAGTACTTC CASSSPSEQYF
TRBJ1-1 NA TRBV15 NA TGTGCCACCAGCAGGACTAAATCAGGAACTGAAGCTTTCTTT CATSRTKSGTEAFF
TRBJ2-7 TRBD2 TRBV19 NA TGTGCCAGTAGTTTCGGACTAGCGGGGGGATACTACGAGCAGTACTTC CASSFGLAGGYYEQYF
TRBJ2-3 TRBD2 TRBV5-1 once TGCGCCAGCAGCTTGGTCGCGGGGGATACAGATACGCAGTATTTT CASSLVAGDTDTQYF
TRBJ1-2 NA TRBV7-2 NA TGTGCCAGCAGCTTACCACAGACTAACTATGGCTACACCTTC CASSLPQTNYGYTF
TRBJ2-7 NA TRBV4-1 NA TGCGCCAGCAGCCAAGAGGGCTCCCCCCACGAGCAGTACTTC CASSQEGSPHEQYF
TRBJ2-3 TRBD2 TRBV6-6 NA TGTGCCAGCAGTTACTCGACCGGGGGGGAGACAGATACGCAGTATTTT CASSYSTGGETDTQYF
TRBJ2-4 NA TRBV5-8 NA TGTGCCAGCAGCGGGGGGGGTGACAGGGGCAAAAACATTCAGTACTTC CASSGGGDRGKNIQYF
TRBJ2-2 NA TRBV5-1 NA TGCGCCAGCAGCTTGGAGTCTGGCCTTGGTACCGGGGAGCTGTTTTTT CASSLESGLGTGELFF
TRBJ2-3 TRBD2 TRBV9 NA TGTGCCAGCAGCGTAGCGGGGGGGCCTAGAGATACGCAGTATTTT CASSVAGGPRDTQYF
TRBJ2-1 NA TRBV7-2 NA TGTGCCAGCAGCTTCCACTCCTCCTACAATGAGCAGTTCTTC CASSFHSSYNEQFF
TRBJ1-4 TRBD1 TRBV6-6 NA TGTGCCAGCAGTTCCCAGGGGGCAAGGGATGAAAAACTGTTTTTT CASSSQGARDEKLFF
TRBJ2-7 NA TRBV7-8 NA TGTGCCAGCAGCTCCCCTGTGGAGACAGAGGCCTACGAGCAGTACTTC CASSSPVETEAYEQYF
TRBJ1-3 TRBD1 TRBV7-6 NA TGTGCCAGCAGCTTAGTCGGGACAGGGGACGGAAACACCATATATTTT CASSLVGTGDGNTIYF
TRBJ2-7 TRBD2 TRBV6-6 NA TGTGCCAGCAGTTACAGTAGCGGGGGCCCCTCCTACGAGCAGTACTTC CASSYSSGGPSYEQYF
TRBJ2-7 TRBD2 TRBV7-8 NA TGTGCCAGCAGCACTTACATAAGGACTAGCGGGGGCTCCACCTACGAGCAGTACTTC CASSTYIRTSGGSTYEQYF
TRBJ1-1 NA TRBV4-1 few TGCGCCAGCAGCCAAGTGAGCAACACTGAAGCTTTCTTT CASSQVSNTEAFF
TRBJ1-1 TRBD1 TRBV9 NA TGTGCCAGCAGCGGGGCCGGGACAGGGGGCAATGAAGCTTTCTTT CASSGAGTGGNEAFF
TRBJ2-1 NA TRBV7-3 few TGTGCCAGCAGCTCTAACGGGGGGCCGAACAATGAGCAGTTCTTC CASSSNGGPNNEQFF
TRBJ1-2 NA TRBV5-4 NA TGTGCCAGCAGCCGCCCAGGGAATTCGGGCTACACCTTC CASSRPGNSGYTF
TRBJ1-2 NA TRBV7-9 NA TGTGCCAGCAGCTTTTCGGTCGACAGCTATGGCTACACCTTC CASSFSVDSYGYTF
TRBJ2-7 TRBD2 TRBV6-1 NA TGTGCCAGCAGTGAAGCCGGGGGGTCCCCCTACGAGCAGTACTTC CASSEAGGSPYEQYF
TRBJ1-2 TRBD1 TRBV6-1 NA TGTGCCAGTCAACAGGGGACTAACTATGGCTACACCTTC CASQQGTNYGYTF
TRBJ2-1 TRBD2 TRBV25-1 NA TGTGCCAGCAGTAAAGGGGCACTAGCGGGGGGTTTGGGGAATGAGCAGTTCTTC CASSKGALAGGLGNEQFF
TRBJ1-1 NA TRBV6-1 few TGTGCCAGCAGCCTAGGACAGAGGAACACTGAAGCTTTCTTT CASSLGQRNTEAFF